The present T cell receptor beta chain was sequenced within a study of PD-1 blockade in mismatch repair-deficient tumors. About the study: All were previously treated, progressing patients with 12 mismatch repair-deficient cancer types.

For this clone: The antigen is unknown.

The CDR3 has 12 residues. The V end was cut by 7 bases, the J end by 4 bases, with 8 bases between. Germline CDR1 is MDHEN and CDR2 is SYDVKM. Mismatch repair deficiency was confirmed in all patients, by PCR or immunohistochemistry. TCRs were sequenced from a few patients responding to pembrolizumab. Generated by immunoSEQ multiplex PCR, the TCRdb table keeps only in-frame clones and is missing some. The data hold approximately 25,000 clones, with 83% observed a single time. Study findings and constraints: Rapid post-treatment expansion, then contraction, generally preceding radiologic response, marked tumor-resident clones.

The specimen was peripheral blood, collected 12 weeks after starting pembrolizumab. The TCR originated in an adult with mismatch repair-deficient cancer. The chain couples TRBV28 to TRBJ2-1, with D unclear. The CDR3 here is CASMLGYNEQFF. In DNA form, the CDR3 reads TGTGCCAGCATGCTAGGATACAATGAGCAGTTCTTC. Variable domain in full (rest from reference TRBV28 and TRBJ2-1): DVKVTQSSRYLVKRTGEKVFLECVQDMDHENMFWYRQDPGLGLRLIYFSYDVKMKEKGDIPEGYSVSREKKERFSLILESASTNQTSMYLCASMLGYNEQFFGPGTRLTVL.